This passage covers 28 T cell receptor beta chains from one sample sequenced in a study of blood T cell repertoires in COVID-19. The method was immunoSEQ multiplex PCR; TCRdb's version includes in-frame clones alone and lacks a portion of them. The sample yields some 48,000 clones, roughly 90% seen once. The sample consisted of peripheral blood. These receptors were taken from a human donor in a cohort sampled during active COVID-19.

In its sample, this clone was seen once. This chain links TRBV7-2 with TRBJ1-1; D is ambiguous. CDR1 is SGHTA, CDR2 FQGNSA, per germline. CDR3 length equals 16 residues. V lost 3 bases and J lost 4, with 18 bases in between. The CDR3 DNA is TGTGCCAGCAGCTTCAGTAGAGGTGGGTATGGCACTGAAGCTTTCTTT. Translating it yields CASSFSRGGYGTEAFF.

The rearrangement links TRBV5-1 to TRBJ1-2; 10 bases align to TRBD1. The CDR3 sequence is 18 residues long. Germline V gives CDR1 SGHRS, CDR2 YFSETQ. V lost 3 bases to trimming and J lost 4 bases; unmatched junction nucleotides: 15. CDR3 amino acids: CASSSEPGQGHSGYGYTF. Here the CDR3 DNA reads TGCGCCAGCAGCTCAGAGCCGGGACAGGGGCACTCCGGCTATGGCTACACCTTC. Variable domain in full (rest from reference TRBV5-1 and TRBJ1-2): KAGVTQTPRYLIKTRGQQVTLSCSPISGHRSVSWYQQTPGQGLQFLFEYFSETQRNKGNFPGRFSGRQFSNSRSEMNVSTLELGDSALYLCASSSEPGQGHSGYGYTFGSGTRLTVV.

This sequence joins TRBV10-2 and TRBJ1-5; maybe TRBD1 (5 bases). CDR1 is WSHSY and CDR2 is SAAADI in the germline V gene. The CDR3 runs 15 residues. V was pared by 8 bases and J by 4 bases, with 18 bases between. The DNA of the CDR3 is TGCGCCAGCCGGGCCCCGGGGGGGGAAAATCAGCCCCAGCATTTT. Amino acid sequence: CASRAPGGENQPQHF.

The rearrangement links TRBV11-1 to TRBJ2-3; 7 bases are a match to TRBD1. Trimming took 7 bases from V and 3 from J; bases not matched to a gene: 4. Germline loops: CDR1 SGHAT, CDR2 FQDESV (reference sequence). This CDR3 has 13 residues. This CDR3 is CASTKTGTDTQYF. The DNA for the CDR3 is TGTGCCAGCACCAAGACAGGGACAGATACGCAGTATTTT.

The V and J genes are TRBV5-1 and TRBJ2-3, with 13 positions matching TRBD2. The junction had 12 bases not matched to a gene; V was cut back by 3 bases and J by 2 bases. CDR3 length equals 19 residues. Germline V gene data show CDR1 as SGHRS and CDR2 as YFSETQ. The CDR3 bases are TGCGCCAGCAGCTATTGGACTAGCGGGAGAATCGGATCCACAGATACGCAGTATTTT. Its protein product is CASSYWTSGRIGSTDTQYF.

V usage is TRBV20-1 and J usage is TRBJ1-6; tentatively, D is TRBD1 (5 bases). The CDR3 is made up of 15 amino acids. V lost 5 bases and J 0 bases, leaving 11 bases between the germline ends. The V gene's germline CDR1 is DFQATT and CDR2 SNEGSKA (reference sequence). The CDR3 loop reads CSAGAGGSYNSPLHF. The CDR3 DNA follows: TGCAGTGCTGGTGCCGGGGGCTCCTATAATTCACCCCTCCACTTT.

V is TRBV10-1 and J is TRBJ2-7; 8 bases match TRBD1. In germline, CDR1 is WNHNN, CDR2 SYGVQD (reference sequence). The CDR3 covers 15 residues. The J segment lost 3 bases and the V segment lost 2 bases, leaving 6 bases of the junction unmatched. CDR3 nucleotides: TGCGCCAGCAGTGAGGGGACAGGCCGAAGCTACGAGCAGTACTTC. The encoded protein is CASSEGTGRSYEQYF.

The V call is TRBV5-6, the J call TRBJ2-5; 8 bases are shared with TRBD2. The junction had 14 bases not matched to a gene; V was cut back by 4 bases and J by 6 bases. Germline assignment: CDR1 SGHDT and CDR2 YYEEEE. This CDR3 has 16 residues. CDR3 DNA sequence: TGTGCCAGCAGCGCAGGGGCAGCGGGGGTGCAACAGACCCAGTACTTC. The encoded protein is CASSAGAAGVQQTQYF.

The DNA of the CDR3 is TGTGCCAGCAGCTTGCGCGGGACAGGGGGTCGAACTGAAGCTTTCTTT. Translation: CASSLRGTGGRTEAFF. V and J are TRBV5-6 and TRBJ1-1, with TRBD1 matching over 11 bases. This CDR3 spans 16 amino acids. With 1 base clipped from V and 5 bases from J, the junction kept 7 bases outside the gene matches. Germline CDR1 is SGHDT and CDR2 is YYEEEE.

This CDR3 reads CASSQDRERSTDTQYF. Written as DNA, the CDR3 is TGCGCCAGCAGCCAAGATCGAGAGCGGTCCACAGATACGCAGTATTTT. V and J are TRBV4-3 and TRBJ2-3, with D tentatively TRBD2 (5 bases). Germline assignment: CDR1 LGHNA and CDR2 YSLEER. The CDR3 is 16 residues long. Between the trimmed V and J ends, which lost 0 bases and 2 bases, there was a span of 12 bases.

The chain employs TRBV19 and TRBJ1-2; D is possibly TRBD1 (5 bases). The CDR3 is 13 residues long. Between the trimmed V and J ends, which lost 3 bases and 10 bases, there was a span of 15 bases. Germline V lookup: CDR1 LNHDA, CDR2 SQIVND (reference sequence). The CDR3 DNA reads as TGTGCCAGTAGTATTTGGGGCAGGGCGGACTACACCTTC. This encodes CASSIWGRADYTF. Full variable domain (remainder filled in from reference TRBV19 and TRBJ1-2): DGGITQSPKYLFRKEGQNVTLSCEQNLNHDAMYWYRQDPGQGLRLIYYSQIVNDFQKGDIAEGYSVSREKKESFPLTVTSAQKNPTAFYLCASSIWGRADYTFGSGTRLTVV.

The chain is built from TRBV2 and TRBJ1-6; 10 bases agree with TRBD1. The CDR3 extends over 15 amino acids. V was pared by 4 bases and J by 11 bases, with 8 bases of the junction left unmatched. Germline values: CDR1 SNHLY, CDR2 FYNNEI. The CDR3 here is CASSAAGQGSTPLHF. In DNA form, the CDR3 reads TGTGCCAGCAGTGCGGCGGGACAGGGGAGTACACCCCTCCACTTT.

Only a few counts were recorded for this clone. CDR3 residues: CASSQMSWASTGELFF. CDR3 nucleotide sequence: TGTGCCAGCAGTCAAATGAGTTGGGCTTCCACCGGGGAGCTGTTTTTT. This sequence joins TRBV25-1 and TRBJ2-2; D is unresolved. Germline V gene lookup returns CDR1 MGHDK and CDR2 SYGVNS. This CDR3 comprises 16 residues. Trimming took 5 bases from V and 4 from J, leaving 17 bases between them.

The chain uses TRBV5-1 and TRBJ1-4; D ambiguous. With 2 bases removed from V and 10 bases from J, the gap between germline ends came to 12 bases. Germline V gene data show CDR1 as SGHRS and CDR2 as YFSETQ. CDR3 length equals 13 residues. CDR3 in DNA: TGCGCCAGCAGCTTACTCGAGGGTGGAAAACTGTTTTTT. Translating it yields CASSLLEGGKLFF.

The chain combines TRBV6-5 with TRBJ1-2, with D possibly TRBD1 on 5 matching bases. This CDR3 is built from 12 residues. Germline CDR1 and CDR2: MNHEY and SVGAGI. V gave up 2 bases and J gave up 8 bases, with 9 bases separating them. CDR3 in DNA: TGTGCCAGCAGTTACGTGGGGCGCGGCTACACCTTC. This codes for CASSYVGRGYTF.

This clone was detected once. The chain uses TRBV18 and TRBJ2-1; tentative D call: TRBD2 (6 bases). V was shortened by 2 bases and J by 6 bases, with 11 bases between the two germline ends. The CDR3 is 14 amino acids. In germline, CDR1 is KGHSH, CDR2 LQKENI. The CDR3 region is CASSPGGTTNEQFF. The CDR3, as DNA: TGTGCCAGCTCACCAGGCGGGACGACCAATGAGCAGTTCTTC. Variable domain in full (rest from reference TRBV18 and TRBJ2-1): NAGVMQNPRHLVRRRGQEARLRCSPMKGHSHVYWYRQLPEEGLKFMVYLQKENIIDESGMPKERFSAEFPKEGPSILRIQQVVRGDSAAYFCASSPGGTTNEQFFGPGTRLTVL.

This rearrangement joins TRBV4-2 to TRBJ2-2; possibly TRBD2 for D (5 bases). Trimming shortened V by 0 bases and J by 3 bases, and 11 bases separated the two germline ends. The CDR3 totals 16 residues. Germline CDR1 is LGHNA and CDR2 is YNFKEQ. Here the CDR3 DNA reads TGTGCCAGCAGCCAAGATGAGGGAATGGACACCGGGGAGCTGTTTTTT. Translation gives CASSQDEGMDTGELFF.

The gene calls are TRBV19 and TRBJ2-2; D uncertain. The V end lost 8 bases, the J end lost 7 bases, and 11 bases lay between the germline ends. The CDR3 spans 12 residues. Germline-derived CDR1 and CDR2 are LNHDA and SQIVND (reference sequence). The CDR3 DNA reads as TGTGCCAGTTTCGCGCCCATCGGGGAGCTGTTTTTT. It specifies CASFAPIGELFF.

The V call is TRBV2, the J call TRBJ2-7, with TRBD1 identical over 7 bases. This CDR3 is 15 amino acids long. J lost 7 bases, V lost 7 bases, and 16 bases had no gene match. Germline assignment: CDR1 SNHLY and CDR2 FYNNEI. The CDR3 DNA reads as TGTGCCAGCATCCCTCGGCGGACAGGACTCATAGAGCAGTACTTC. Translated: CASIPRRTGLIEQYF.

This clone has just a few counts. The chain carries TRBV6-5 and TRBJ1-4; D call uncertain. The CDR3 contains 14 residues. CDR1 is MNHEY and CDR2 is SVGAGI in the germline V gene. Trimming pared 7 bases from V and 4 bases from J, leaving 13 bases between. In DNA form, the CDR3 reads TGTGCCAGCACCCCAGGAGGATTTAATGAAAAACTGTTTTTT. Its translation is CASTPGGFNEKLFF.

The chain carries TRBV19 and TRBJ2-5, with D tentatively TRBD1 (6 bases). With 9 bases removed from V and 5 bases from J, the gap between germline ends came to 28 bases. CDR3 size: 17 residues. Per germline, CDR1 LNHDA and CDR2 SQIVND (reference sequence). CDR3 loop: CASSNGQPITLRETQYF. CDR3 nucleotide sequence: TGTGCCAGCTCAAATGGACAGCCGATTACACTTCGGGAGACCCAGTACTTC.

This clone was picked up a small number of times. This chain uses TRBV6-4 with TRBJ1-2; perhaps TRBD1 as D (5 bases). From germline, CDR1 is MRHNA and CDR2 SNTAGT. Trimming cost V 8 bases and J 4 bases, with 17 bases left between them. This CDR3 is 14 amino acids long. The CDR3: CASPKGQRTYGYTF. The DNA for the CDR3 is TGTGCCAGCCCAAAGGGGCAGCGAACCTATGGCTACACCTTC.

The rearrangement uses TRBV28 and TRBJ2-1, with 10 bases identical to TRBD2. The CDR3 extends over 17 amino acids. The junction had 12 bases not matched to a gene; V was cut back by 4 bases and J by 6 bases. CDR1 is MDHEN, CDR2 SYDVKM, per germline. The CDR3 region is CASSSTPTSGTTNEQFF. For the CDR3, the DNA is TGTGCCAGCAGTTCGACCCCCACTAGCGGGACCACCAATGAGCAGTTCTTC.

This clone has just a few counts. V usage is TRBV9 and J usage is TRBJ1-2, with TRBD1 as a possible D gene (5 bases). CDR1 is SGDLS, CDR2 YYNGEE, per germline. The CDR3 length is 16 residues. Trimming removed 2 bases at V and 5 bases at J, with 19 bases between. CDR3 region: CASSVEPSGQLYGYTF. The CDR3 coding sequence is TGTGCCAGCAGCGTCGAACCATCAGGGCAGCTTTATGGCTACACCTTC. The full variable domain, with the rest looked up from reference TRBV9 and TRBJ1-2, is DSGVTQTPKHLITATGQRVTLRCSPRSGDLSVYWYQQSLDQGLQFLIQYYNGEERAKGNILERFSAQQFPDLHSELNLSSLELGDSALYFCASSVEPSGQLYGYTFGSGTRLTVV.

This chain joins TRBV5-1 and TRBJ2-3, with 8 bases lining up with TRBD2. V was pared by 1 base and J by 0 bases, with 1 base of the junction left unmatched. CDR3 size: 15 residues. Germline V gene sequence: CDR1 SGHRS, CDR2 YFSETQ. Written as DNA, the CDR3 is TGCGCCAGCAGCTTGAGCGGGGGTAGCACAGATACGCAGTATTTT. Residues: CASSLSGGSTDTQYF.

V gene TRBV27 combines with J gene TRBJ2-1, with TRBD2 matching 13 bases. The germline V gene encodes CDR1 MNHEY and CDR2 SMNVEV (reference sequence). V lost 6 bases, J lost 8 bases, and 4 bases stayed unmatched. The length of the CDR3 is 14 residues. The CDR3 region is CASRRTSGSDEQFF. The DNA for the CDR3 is TGTGCCAGCAGAAGGACTAGCGGGAGCGATGAGCAGTTCTTC.

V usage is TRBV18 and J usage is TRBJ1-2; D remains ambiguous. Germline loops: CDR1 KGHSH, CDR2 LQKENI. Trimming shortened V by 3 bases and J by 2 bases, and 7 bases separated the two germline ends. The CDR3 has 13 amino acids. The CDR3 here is CASSPRENYGYTF. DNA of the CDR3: TGTGCCAGCTCACCTCGGGAAAACTATGGCTACACCTTC.

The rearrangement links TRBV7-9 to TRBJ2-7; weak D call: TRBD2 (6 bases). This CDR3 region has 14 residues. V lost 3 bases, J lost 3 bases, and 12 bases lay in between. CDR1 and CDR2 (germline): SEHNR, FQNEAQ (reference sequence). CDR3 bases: TGTGCCAGCAGCTTCGACAGCGGGTACTACGAGCAGTACTTC. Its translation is CASSFDSGYYEQYF.